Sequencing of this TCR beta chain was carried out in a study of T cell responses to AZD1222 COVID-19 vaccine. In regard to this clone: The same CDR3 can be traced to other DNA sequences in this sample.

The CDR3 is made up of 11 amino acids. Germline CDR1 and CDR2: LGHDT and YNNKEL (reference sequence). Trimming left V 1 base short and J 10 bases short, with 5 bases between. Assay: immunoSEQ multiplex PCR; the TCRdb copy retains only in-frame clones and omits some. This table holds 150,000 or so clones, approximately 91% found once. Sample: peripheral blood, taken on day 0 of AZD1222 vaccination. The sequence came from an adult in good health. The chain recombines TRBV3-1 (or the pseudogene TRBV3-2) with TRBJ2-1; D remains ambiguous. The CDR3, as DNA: TGTGCCAGCAGCCAAGCCGGGGAGCAGTTCTTC. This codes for CASSQAGEQFF.